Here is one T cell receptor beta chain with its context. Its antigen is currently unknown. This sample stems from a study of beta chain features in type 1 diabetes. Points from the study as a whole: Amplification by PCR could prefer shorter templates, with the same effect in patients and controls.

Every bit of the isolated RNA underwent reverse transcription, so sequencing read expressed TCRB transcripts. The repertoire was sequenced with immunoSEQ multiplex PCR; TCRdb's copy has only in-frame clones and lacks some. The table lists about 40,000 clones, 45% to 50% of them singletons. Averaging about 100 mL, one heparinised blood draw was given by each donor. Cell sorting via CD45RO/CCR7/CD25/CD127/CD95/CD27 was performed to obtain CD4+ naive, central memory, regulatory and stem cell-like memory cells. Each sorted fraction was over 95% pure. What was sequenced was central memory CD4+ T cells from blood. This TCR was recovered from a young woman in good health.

The CDR3 sequence: CASSPGLSTTLRFTDTQYF. CDR3 DNA: TGTGCCAGCAGTCCAGGACTATCGACAACCCTTAGGTTTACAGATACGCAGTATTTT. The chain is built from TRBV2 and TRBJ2-3, with D perhaps matching TRBD2 (6 bases). Germline assignment: CDR1 SNHLY and CDR2 FYNNEI. Between the trimmed V and J ends, which lost 5 bases and 3 bases, there was a span of 27 bases. The length of the CDR3 is 19 residues.